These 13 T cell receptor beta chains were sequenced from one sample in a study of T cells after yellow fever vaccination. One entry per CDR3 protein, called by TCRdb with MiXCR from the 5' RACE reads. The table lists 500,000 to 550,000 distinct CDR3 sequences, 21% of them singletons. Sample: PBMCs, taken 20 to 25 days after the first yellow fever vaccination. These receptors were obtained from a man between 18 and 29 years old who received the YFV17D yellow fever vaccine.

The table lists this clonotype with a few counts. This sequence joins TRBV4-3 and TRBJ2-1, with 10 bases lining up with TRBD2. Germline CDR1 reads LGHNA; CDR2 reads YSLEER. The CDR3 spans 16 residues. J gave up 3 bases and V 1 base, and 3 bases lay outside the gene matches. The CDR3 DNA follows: TGCGCCAGCAGCCAAGGACTAGCGGGCCTCTACAATGAGCAGTTCTTC. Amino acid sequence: CASSQGLAGLYNEQFF.

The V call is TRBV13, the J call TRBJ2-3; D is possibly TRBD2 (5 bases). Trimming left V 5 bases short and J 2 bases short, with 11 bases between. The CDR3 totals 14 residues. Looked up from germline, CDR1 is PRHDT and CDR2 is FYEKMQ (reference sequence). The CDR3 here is CASSPETNTDTQYF. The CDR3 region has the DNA TGTGCCAGCAGCCCGGAGACTAACACAGATACGCAGTATTTT.

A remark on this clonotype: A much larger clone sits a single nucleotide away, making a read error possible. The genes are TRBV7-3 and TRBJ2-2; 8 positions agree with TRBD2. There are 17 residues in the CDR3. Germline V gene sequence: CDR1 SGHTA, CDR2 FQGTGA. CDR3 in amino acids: CPSSPPGTSGATGELFF. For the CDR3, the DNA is TGTCCCAGCAGCCCCCCGGGCACTAGCGGAGCCACCGGGGAGCTGTTTTTT.

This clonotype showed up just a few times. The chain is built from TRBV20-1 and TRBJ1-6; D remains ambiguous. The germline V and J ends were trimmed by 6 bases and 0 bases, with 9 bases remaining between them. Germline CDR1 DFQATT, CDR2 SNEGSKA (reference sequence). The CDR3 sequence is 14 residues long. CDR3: CSAPHSSYNSPLHF. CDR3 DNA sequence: TGCAGTGCGCCCCACAGCTCCTATAATTCACCCCTCCACTTT.

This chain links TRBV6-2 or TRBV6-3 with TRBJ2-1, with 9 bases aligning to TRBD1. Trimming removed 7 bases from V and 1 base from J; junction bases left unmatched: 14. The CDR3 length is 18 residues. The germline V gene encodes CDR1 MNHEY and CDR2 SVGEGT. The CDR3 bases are TGTGCCAGCATGTCGCTTCTGGACAGGGGAAAATCCTACAATGAGCAGTTCTTC. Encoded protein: CASMSLLDRGKSYNEQFF.

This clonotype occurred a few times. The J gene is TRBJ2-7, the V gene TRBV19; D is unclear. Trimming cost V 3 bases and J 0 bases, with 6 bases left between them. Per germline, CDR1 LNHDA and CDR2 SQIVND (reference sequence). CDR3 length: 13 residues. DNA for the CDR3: TGTGCCAGTAGTATTGGTACCTCCTACGAGCAGTACTTC. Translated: CASSIGTSYEQYF.

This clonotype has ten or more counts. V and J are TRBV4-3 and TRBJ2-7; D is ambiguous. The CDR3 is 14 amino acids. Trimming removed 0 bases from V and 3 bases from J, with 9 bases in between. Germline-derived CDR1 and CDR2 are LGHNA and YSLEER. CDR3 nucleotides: TGCGCCAGCAGCCAAGATCTAGGGTACTACGAGCAGTACTTC. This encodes CASSQDLGYYEQYF.

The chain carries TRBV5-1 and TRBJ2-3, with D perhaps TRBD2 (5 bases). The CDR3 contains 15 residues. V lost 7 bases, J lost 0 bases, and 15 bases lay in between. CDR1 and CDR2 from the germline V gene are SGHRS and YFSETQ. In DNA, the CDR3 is TGCGCCAGCGTACGGCTAGCCGCTAGCACAGATACGCAGTATTTT. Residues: CASVRLAASTDTQYF.

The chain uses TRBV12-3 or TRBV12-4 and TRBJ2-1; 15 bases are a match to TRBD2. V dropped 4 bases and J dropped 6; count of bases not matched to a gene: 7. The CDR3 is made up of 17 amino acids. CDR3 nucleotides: TGTGCCAGCAGTTGGGGACTAGCGGGGGGTCGTTCCAATGAGCAGTTCTTC. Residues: CASSWGLAGGRSNEQFF.

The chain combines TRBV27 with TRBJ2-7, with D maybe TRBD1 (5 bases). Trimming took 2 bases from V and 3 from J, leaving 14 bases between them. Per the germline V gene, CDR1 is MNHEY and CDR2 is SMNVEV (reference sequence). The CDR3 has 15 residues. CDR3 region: CASSLRFNTGYEQYF. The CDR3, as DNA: TGTGCCAGCAGTTTAAGGTTCAACACAGGCTACGAGCAGTACTTC.

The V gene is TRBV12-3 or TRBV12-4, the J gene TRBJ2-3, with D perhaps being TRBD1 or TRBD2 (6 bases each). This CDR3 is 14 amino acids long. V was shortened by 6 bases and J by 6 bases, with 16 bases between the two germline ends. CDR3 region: CASSPRGASDTQYF. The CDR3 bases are TGTGCCAGCAGCCCTAGGGGGGCAAGTGATACGCAGTATTTT.

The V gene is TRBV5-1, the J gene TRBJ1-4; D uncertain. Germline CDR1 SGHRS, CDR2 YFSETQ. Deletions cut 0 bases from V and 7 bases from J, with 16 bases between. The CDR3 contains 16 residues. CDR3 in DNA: TGCGCCAGCAGCTTGGAGGAGGGTGACCCAGGTGAAAAACTGTTTTTT. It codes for CASSLEEGDPGEKLFF. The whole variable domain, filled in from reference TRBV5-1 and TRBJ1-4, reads KAGVTQTPRYLIKTRGQQVTLSCSPISGHRSVSWYQQTPGQGLQFLFEYFSETQRNKGNFPGRFSGRQFSNSRSEMNVSTLELGDSALYLCASSLEEGDPGEKLFFGSGTQLSVL.

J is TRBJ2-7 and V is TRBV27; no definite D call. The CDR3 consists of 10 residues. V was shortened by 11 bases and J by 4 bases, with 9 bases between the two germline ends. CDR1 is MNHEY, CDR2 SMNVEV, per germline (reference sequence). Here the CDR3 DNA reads TGTGCCTCGACCTTTTACGAGCAGTACGTC. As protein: CASTFYEQYV.